The TCR beta chain under discussion was sequenced for a study of T cell repertoires in aging, cancer and after chemotherapy. Study-level background: Healthy donor repertoires were recorded over several months to years and showed clear clonal overlap.

Findings of the study overall: Median generation probability rose over the chemotherapy interval in each cancer cohort, suggesting rebound thymic output. In healthy donors, age-related TCR diversity loss mainly reflected lost richness.

On this clonotype itself: Its target is not known.

CDR3 size: 15 residues. V lost 9 bases and J lost 5, with 22 bases in between. Rearranged V-D-J TRB sequences were amplified with a mixed TRB-A/B primer pool. One entry per CDR3 protein, called by TCRdb with MiXCR from the multiplex PCR reads. The sample comprises roughly 6,200 distinct CDR3 sequences, 20% to 25% of which are singletons, and over 7.5% rests with the top ten. Peripheral blood genomic DNA, not sorted cells or RNA, was the template. Material: blood. This TCR came from a human donor in good health. J is TRBJ1-2 and V is TRBV12-3 or TRBV12-4; a possible D gene is TRBD1 (5 bases). The CDR3 coding sequence is TGTGCCAGTAGTATAGAGGTCGGACACGGATATGGCTACACCTTC. Protein: CASSIEVGHGYGYTF.